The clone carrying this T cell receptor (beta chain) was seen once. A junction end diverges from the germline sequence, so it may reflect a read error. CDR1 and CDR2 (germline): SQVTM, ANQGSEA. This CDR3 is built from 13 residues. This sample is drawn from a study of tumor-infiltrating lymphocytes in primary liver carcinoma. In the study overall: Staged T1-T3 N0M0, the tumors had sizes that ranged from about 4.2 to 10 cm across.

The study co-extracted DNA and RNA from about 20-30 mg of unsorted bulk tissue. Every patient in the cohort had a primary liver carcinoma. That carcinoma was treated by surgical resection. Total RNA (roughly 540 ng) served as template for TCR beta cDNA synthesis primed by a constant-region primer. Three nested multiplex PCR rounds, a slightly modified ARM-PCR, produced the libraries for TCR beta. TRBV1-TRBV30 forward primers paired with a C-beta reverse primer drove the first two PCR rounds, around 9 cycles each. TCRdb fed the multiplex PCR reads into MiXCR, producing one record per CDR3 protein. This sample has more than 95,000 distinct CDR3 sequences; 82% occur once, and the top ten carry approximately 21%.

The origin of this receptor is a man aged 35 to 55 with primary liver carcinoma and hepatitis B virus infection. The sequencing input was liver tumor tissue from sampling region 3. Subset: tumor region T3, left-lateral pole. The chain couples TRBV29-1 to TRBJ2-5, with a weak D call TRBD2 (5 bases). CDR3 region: CSVEDPVRDTQYF. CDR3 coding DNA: TGCAGCGTTGAAGATCCTGTTCGGGATACACAGTACTTT.